These 15 T cell receptor beta chains were sequenced from one sample in a study of blood T cell repertoires in COVID-19. Measured with immunoSEQ multiplex PCR; TCRdb has only the in-frame clones, and not every one. The repertoire holds nearly 70,000 clones, approximately 80% seen once, with about a tenth in the top ten. Sequenced material: peripheral blood. These receptors were obtained from a woman older than 75 with acute or convalescent COVID-19.

This clone was seen more than once but under ten times. The J gene is TRBJ2-7, the V gene TRBV5-6; D gene ambiguous. The CDR3 sequence is 13 residues long. V was cut by 0 bases and J by 3 bases, with 7 bases left in between. CDR1 is SGHDT, CDR2 YYEEEE, per germline. The CDR3 loop reads CASSLVESYEQYF. CDR3 nucleotide sequence: TGTGCCAGCAGCTTGGTCGAGAGCTACGAGCAGTACTTC.

The chain is built from TRBV9 and TRBJ1-2; D perhaps matches TRBD1 (5 bases). The V gene lost 4 bases and the J gene lost 7 bases, with 14 bases spanning the gap. The CDR3 extends over 13 amino acids. The germline V gene has CDR1 SGDLS and CDR2 YYNGEE. CDR3: CASSHSGGSGYTF. CDR3 bases: TGTGCCAGCAGCCACAGTGGGGGGAGTGGCTACACCTTC.

This clone was seen once. The chain joins TRBV5-4 to TRBJ2-5; the match to TRBD2 covers 8 bases. The CDR3 covers 14 residues. V lost 5 bases to trimming and J lost 4 bases; unmatched junction nucleotides: 7. From germline, CDR1 is SGHNT and CDR2 YYREEE (reference sequence). This CDR3 reads CASRDPRGGETQYF. The CDR3 coding sequence is TGTGCCAGCAGAGACCCCCGGGGGGGAGAGACCCAGTACTTC.

The J gene is TRBJ2-1, the V gene TRBV5-1, with TRBD2 matching over 8 bases. The CDR3 consists of 14 residues. J lost 7 bases, V lost 6 bases, and 9 bases had no gene match. Germline loops: CDR1 SGHRS, CDR2 YFSETQ. The CDR3 spells CASNKGGGSNEQFF. As DNA, the CDR3 is TGCGCCAGCAATAAGGGCGGGGGGTCTAATGAGCAGTTCTTC.

The chain recombines TRBV29-1 with TRBJ1-2; a possible D gene is TRBD1 (5 bases). There are 13 residues in the CDR3. Trimming cost V 7 bases and J 7 bases, with 19 bases left between them. CDR1 is SQVTM and CDR2 is ANQGSEA in the germline V gene. The CDR3 DNA is TGCAGCGCCGGGAGGACGGGGGACGGTGGCTACACCTTC. As protein: CSAGRTGDGGYTF. The whole variable domain, remainder taken from reference TRBV29-1 and TRBJ1-2, is SAVISQKPSRDICQRGTSLTIQCQVDSQVTMMFWYRQQPGQSLTLIATANQGSEATYESGFVIDKFPISRPNLTFSTLTVSNMSPEDSSIYLCSAGRTGDGGYTFGSGTRLTVV.

The chain combines TRBV6-1 with TRBJ1-1; TRBD1 might be the D (5 bases). Germline assignment: CDR1 MNHNS and CDR2 SASEGT. The length of the CDR3 is 18 residues. V was pared by 4 bases and J by 0 bases, with 21 bases between. The CDR3 sequence: CASSGRRDSSRMNTEAFF. The CDR3 DNA follows: TGTGCCAGCAGTGGGCGTAGGGACTCCTCTCGGATGAACACTGAAGCTTTCTTT.

This sequence joins TRBV15 and TRBJ2-3; 13 positions agree with TRBD2. This CDR3 region has 17 residues. With 6 bases clipped from V and 2 bases from J, the junction kept 8 bases outside the gene matches. The germline V gene has CDR1 LNHNV and CDR2 YYDKDF (reference sequence). The CDR3 here is CATSLRTSGGLTDTQYF. CDR3 sequence (DNA): TGTGCCACCAGTCTTCGGACTAGCGGGGGCCTCACAGATACGCAGTATTTT.

The V call is TRBV25-1, the J call TRBJ1-2, with 11 bases identical to TRBD1. V was pared by 3 bases and J by 8 bases, with 11 bases of the junction left unmatched. This CDR3 contains 16 residues. Germline CDR1 MGHDK, CDR2 SYGVNS. The CDR3 coding sequence is TGTGCCAGCAGTGAGAGTCTCGGACAGGGGGCGCGGGGCTACACCTTC. It is translated as CASSESLGQGARGYTF.

CDR3 DNA: TGTGCCAGCAGCCAAGACAGGGTACTAGCCGGCTACACCTTC. Its translation: CASSQDRVLAGYTF. J is TRBJ1-2 and V is TRBV3-1 (or the pseudogene TRBV3-2), with D possibly TRBD1 on 5 matching bases. V dropped 0 bases and J dropped 8 bases, with 13 bases sitting between them. The CDR3 spans 14 residues. Germline V gene data show CDR1 as LGHDT and CDR2 as YNNKEL (reference sequence).

This sequence joins TRBV10-2 and TRBJ1-1; the match to TRBD1 covers 8 bases. V dropped 6 bases and J dropped 7; count of bases not matched to a gene: 7. Germline CDR1 and CDR2: WSHSY and SAAADI. The CDR3 covers 13 residues. CDR3: CASSARQGIEAFF. The DNA of the CDR3 is TGCGCCAGCAGCGCCAGACAGGGGATTGAAGCTTTCTTT.

This chain links TRBV5-4 with TRBJ1-1, with D perhaps matching TRBD1 (5 bases). CDR1 is SGHNT, CDR2 YYREEE, per germline (reference sequence). The CDR3 has 15 residues. The V gene lost 0 bases and the J gene lost 4 bases, with 13 bases spanning the gap. For the CDR3, the DNA is TGTGCCAGCAGCTTGGACTCGGGGGGTTTCACTGAAGCTTTCTTT. This sequence encodes CASSLDSGGFTEAFF.

The rearrangement uses TRBV19 and TRBJ2-5; TRBD2 aligns across 8 bases. This CDR3 spans 16 amino acids. After removal of 1 base from V and 5 bases from J, the junction contained 9 bases not matched to a gene. Per the germline V gene, CDR1 is LNHDA and CDR2 is SQIVND (reference sequence). In DNA, the CDR3 is TGTGCCAGTAGTATAGGGACGCGGGGGGTTCGGGAGACCCAGTACTTC. Translated, it gives CASSIGTRGVRETQYF.

The genes are TRBV7-9 and TRBJ1-1; TRBD1 matches 7 bases. The CDR3 is made up of 13 amino acids. The V and J ends lost 3 bases and 3 bases, in that order; junction bases with no gene match: 1. Germline CDR1 reads SEHNR; CDR2 reads FQNEAQ (reference sequence). The CDR3 DNA reads as TGTGCCAGCAGCTTGGGACAGCACACTGAAGCTTTCTTT. This codes for CASSLGQHTEAFF. The entire variable domain, with the rest obtained from reference TRBV7-9 and TRBJ1-1, is as follows: DTGVSQNPRHKITKRGQNVTFRCDPISEHNRLYWYRQTLGQGPEFLTYFQNEAQLEKSRLLSDRFSAERPKGSFSTLEIQRTEQGDSAMYLCASSLGQHTEAFFGQGTRLTVV.

The CDR3 protein is CASSLAGYSQETQYF. The CDR3 DNA sequence: TGTGCCAGCAGCTTAGCGGGCTACTCTCAAGAGACCCAGTACTTC. The chain uses TRBV7-9 and TRBJ2-5; no clear D gene. CDR3 length equals 15 residues. Germline lookup yields CDR1 SEHNR and CDR2 FQNEAQ (reference sequence). V lost 0 bases and J 2 bases, leaving 10 bases between the germline ends.

Only one count was recorded for this clone. The J gene is TRBJ2-1, the V gene TRBV11-2; TRBD2 matches 14 bases. Looked up from germline, CDR1 is SGHAT and CDR2 is FQNNGV. CDR3 length equals 16 residues. V shed 3 bases, J shed 6 bases, and the junction held 4 bases outside the gene matches. For the CDR3, the DNA is TGTGCCAGCAGCTTGAGACTAGCGGGGGGGACCAATGAGCAGTTCTTC. Its translation: CASSLRLAGGTNEQFF.